This TCR beta chain was sequenced during a study of blood T cell repertoires in COVID-19. Study overall: PBMCs, B-cell-depleted T cells, or T cells provided the cDNA or gDNA that made up the material.

The assay was immunoSEQ multiplex PCR, and TCRdb's table has in-frame clones only and misses some. The sample consists of 200,000 or so clones, approximately 82% of them appearing once. V was pared by 8 bases and J by 7 bases, with 14 bases between. The CDR3 totals 13 residues. Germline V gene data show CDR1 as LNHDA and CDR2 as SQIVND (reference sequence). The sequencing sample was made of peripheral blood. J is TRBJ1-4 and V is TRBV19; D may be TRBD1 (6 bases). This TCR was sampled from a human donor in a cohort sampled during active COVID-19. The CDR3 region is CASAPAQGEKLFF. The CDR3, as DNA: TGTGCCAGTGCCCCGGCACAGGGTGAAAAACTGTTTTTT.